These 24 T cell receptor beta chains were sequenced from one sample in a study of OX40 agonist ivuxolimab in advanced cancers. Produced via immunoSEQ multiplex PCR; TCRdb's table is partial and in-frame only. The sample has under 80,000 clones; 86% are singletons. The sequencing used CD4+ or CD8+ T cells sorted from blood, collected in a trial of the OX40 agonist ivuxolimab. Receptors were obtained from an adult with an advanced solid tumor such as melanoma, head and neck, liver or kidney cancer.

The gene calls are TRBV4-1 and TRBJ2-3; 16 bases are a match to TRBD2. Looked up from germline, CDR1 is MGHRA and CDR2 is YSYEKL. J gave up 7 bases and V 2 bases, and 9 bases lay outside the gene matches. This CDR3 region has 18 residues. Here the CDR3 reads CASSQLPGLAGGTNTQYF. The CDR3, as DNA: TGCGCCAGCAGCCAACTTCCGGGACTAGCGGGAGGGACGAATACGCAGTATTTT.

The chain carries TRBV27 and TRBJ2-6, with 8 nucleotides matching TRBD1. V was pared by 5 bases and J by 0 bases, with 9 bases of the junction left unmatched. The CDR3 consists of 18 residues. CDR1 and CDR2 from the germline V gene are MNHEY and SMNVEV (reference sequence). The chain's CDR3 is CASSPGQGPSSGANVLTF. CDR3 DNA: TGTGCCAGCAGTCCAGGACAGGGCCCCTCCTCTGGGGCCAACGTCCTGACTTTC. Full variable domain (outside the CDR3, taken from reference TRBV27 and TRBJ2-6): EAQVTQNPRYLITVTGKKLTVTCSQNMNHEYMSWYRQDPGLGLRQIYYSMNVEVTDKGDVPEGYKVSRKEKRNFPLILESPSPNQTSLYFCASSPGQGPSSGANVLTFGAGSRLTVL.

This CDR3 reads CASSDRASGNTIYF. The CDR3 DNA reads as TGTGCCAGCAGCGACCGGGCCTCTGGAAACACCATATATTTT. The J gene is TRBJ1-3, the V gene TRBV2, with no clear D. CDR3 length: 14 residues. Trimming left V 6 bases short and J 0 bases short, with 9 bases between. Germline-derived CDR1 and CDR2 are SNHLY and FYNNEI.

V usage is TRBV6-1 and J usage is TRBJ2-5; no clear D. CDR1 is MNHNS and CDR2 is SASEGT in the germline V gene. Trimming left V 8 bases short and J 1 base short, with 11 bases between. CDR3 length equals 13 residues. The CDR3 sequence: CASLGVAQETQYF. CDR3 DNA sequence: TGTGCCAGCTTGGGTGTAGCCCAAGAGACCCAGTACTTC.

V and J are TRBV28 and TRBJ1-5; D might be TRBD1 (5 bases). The CDR3 is 12 residues long. The germline V gene encodes CDR1 MDHEN and CDR2 SYDVKM. Trimming stripped 11 bases from V and 5 bases from J, with 13 bases between. CDR3 in DNA: TGTGCCGGGTCGACAGCTTATCAGCCCCAGCATTTT. It encodes CAGSTAYQPQHF. The variable domain in full, completed from reference TRBV28 and TRBJ1-5, reads DVKVTQSSRYLVKRTGEKVFLECVQDMDHENMFWYRQDPGLGLRLIYFSYDVKMKEKGDIPEGYSVSREKKERFSLILESASTNQTSMYLCAGSTAYQPQHFGDGTRLSIL.

The sample holds one count of this clone. The V call is TRBV5-4, the J call TRBJ2-1, with 12 nucleotides matching TRBD2. There are 15 residues in the CDR3. The ends lost 4 bases at V and 9 bases at J; junction bases unmatched: 8. Germline V gene data show CDR1 as SGHNT and CDR2 as YYREEE (reference sequence). The CDR3 here is CASSGLAGGPREQFF. The CDR3 bases are TGTGCCAGCAGCGGCCTAGCGGGGGGGCCTCGTGAGCAGTTCTTC. The entire variable domain, with the rest obtained from reference TRBV5-4 and TRBJ2-1, is as follows: ETGVTQSPTHLIKTRGQQVTLRCSSQSGHNTVSWYQQALGQGPQFIFQYYREEENGRGNFPPRFSGLQFPNYSSELNVNALELDDSALYLCASSGLAGGPREQFFGPGTRLTVL.

This chain's CDR3 is CASSISGTGGASGELFF. Written as DNA, the CDR3 is TGTGCCAGTAGTATTTCCGGGACAGGGGGCGCGTCCGGGGAGCTGTTTTTT. The chain carries TRBV19 and TRBJ2-2, with 12 bases that match TRBD1. With V trimmed by 3 bases and J by 6 bases, 8 bases remained unmatched. Looked up from germline, CDR1 is LNHDA and CDR2 is SQIVND (reference sequence). This CDR3 contains 17 residues. The full variable domain, with the rest looked up from reference TRBV19 and TRBJ2-2, is DGGITQSPKYLFRKEGQNVTLSCEQNLNHDAMYWYRQDPGQGLRLIYYSQIVNDFQKGDIAEGYSVSREKKESFPLTVTSAQKNPTAFYLCASSISGTGGASGELFFGEGSRLTVL.

The chain uses TRBV5-1 and TRBJ2-7; possible D gene TRBD2, 5 bases. Trimming cost V 0 bases and J 3 bases, with 13 bases left between them. This CDR3 has 15 residues. Germline assignment: CDR1 SGHRS and CDR2 YFSETQ. In DNA form, the CDR3 reads TGCGCCAGCAGCTTGGTGGGCCTCGGGGACTACGAGCAGTACTTC. It specifies CASSLVGLGDYEQYF.

The V call is TRBV5-1, the J call TRBJ2-5, with D unresolved. Between the trimmed V and J ends, which lost 0 bases and 1 base, there was a span of 4 bases. Germline V gives CDR1 SGHRS, CDR2 YFSETQ. The CDR3 totals 13 residues. The DNA of the CDR3 is TGCGCCAGCAGCTTGGAAAGCCAAGAGACCCAGTACTTC. Amino acid sequence: CASSLESQETQYF.

As DNA, the CDR3 is TGTGCCACCAGCCGGGGGCAGTCTCGAGATACGCAGTATTTT. It yields the protein CATSRGQSRDTQYF. V and J are TRBV15 and TRBJ2-3; D is perhaps TRBD1 or TRBD2 (6 bases each). Between the trimmed V and J ends, which lost 5 bases and 5 bases, there was a span of 14 bases. The length of the CDR3 is 14 residues. Germline values: CDR1 LNHNV, CDR2 YYDKDF (reference sequence).

The chain has TRBV7-9 and TRBJ2-3; 11 bases line up with TRBD2. Germline values: CDR1 SEHNR, CDR2 FQNEAQ (reference sequence). The length of the CDR3 is 19 residues. The V gene end was trimmed by 6 bases and the J gene end by 3 bases; junction bases not matched to a gene: 17. The CDR3 nucleotides are TGTGCCAGCAGTCTTGGACTAGCGGGTTTTACTTCCGGGACAGATACGCAGTATTTT. Translation gives CASSLGLAGFTSGTDTQYF.

This clone was counted a few times. The chain carries TRBV7-2 and TRBJ2-2, with D maybe TRBD1 (6 bases). The V gene lost 3 bases and the J gene lost 3 bases, with 23 bases spanning the gap. Germline V gene data show CDR1 as SGHTA and CDR2 as FQGNSA. The CDR3 sequence is 19 residues long. CDR3 sequence: CASSFKGSTGQWDTGELFF. The CDR3 bases are TGTGCCAGCAGCTTTAAAGGGTCTACTGGACAGTGGGACACCGGGGAGCTGTTTTTT. Drawing the rest from reference TRBV7-2 and TRBJ2-2, the complete variable domain is GAGVSQSPSNKVTEKGKDVELRCDPISGHTALYWYRQSLGQGLEFLIYFQGNSAPDKSGLPSDRFSAERTGGSVSTLTIQRTQQEDSAVYLCASSFKGSTGQWDTGELFFGEGSRLTVL.

This chain links TRBV5-5 with TRBJ2-2, with 14 bases identical to TRBD2. CDR3 size: 15 residues. Germline V lookup: CDR1 SGHKS, CDR2 YYEKEE (reference sequence). V was clipped by 4 bases and J by 6 bases; unmatched bases: 2. The CDR3 DNA reads TGTGCCAGCAGCGGGACTAGCGGGAGTCCCGGGGAGCTGTTTTTT. Translated, it gives CASSGTSGSPGELFF.

The rearrangement uses TRBV4-1 and TRBJ1-2; D unresolved. This CDR3 is built from 14 residues. Germline lookup yields CDR1 MGHRA and CDR2 YSYEKL. The germline V and J ends were trimmed by 0 bases and 2 bases, with 7 bases remaining between them. In DNA, the CDR3 is TGCGCCAGCAGCCAAGAGGGCGGGAACTATGGCTACACCTTC. It yields the protein CASSQEGGNYGYTF.

V usage is TRBV5-1 and J usage is TRBJ2-5; no reliable D call. V was cut by 2 bases and J by 1 base, with 6 bases left in between. The CDR3 consists of 13 residues. Germline values: CDR1 SGHRS, CDR2 YFSETQ. DNA for the CDR3: TGCGCCAGCAGCTTCCGGACCCAAGAGACCCAGTACTTC. Protein product: CASSFRTQETQYF.

V gene TRBV5-5 combines with J gene TRBJ1-3; tentative D call: TRBD1 (5 bases). V was pared by 4 bases and J by 0 bases, with 11 bases between. Germline V gene lookup returns CDR1 SGHKS and CDR2 YYEKEE (reference sequence). This CDR3 has 15 residues. CDR3 amino acids: CASSLGRSSGNTIYF. CDR3 in DNA: TGTGCCAGCAGCCTGGGACGAAGCTCTGGAAACACCATATATTTT.

The chain is built from TRBV5-1 and TRBJ2-2; possibly TRBD1 for D (5 bases). V lost 3 bases, J lost 2 bases, and 11 bases lay in between. CDR1 SGHRS and CDR2 YFSETQ come from the germline V gene. The CDR3 consists of 15 residues. For the CDR3, the DNA is TGCGCCAGCAGCTACAGGTCTTCCAACACCGGGGAGCTGTTTTTT. The encoded protein is CASSYRSSNTGELFF.

The CDR3, as DNA: TGTGCCAGCAGCTTAGAGGCCCGGAACACTGAAGCTTTCTTT. Protein sequence: CASSLEARNTEAFF. The chain carries TRBV7-2 and TRBJ1-1, with no clear D. The CDR3 totals 14 residues. V gave up 1 base and J gave up 1 base, with 7 bases separating them. Germline CDR1 reads SGHTA; CDR2 reads FQGNSA.

The gene calls are TRBV19 and TRBJ2-7, with 9 bases lining up with TRBD1. The V and J ends lost 4 bases and 3 bases, in that order; junction bases with no gene match: 7. Germline V gene sequence: CDR1 LNHDA, CDR2 SQIVND (reference sequence). CDR3 length: 15 amino acids. CDR3 in amino acids: CASSSVGQGFYEQYF. CDR3 sequence (DNA): TGTGCCAGTAGTAGTGTGGGACAGGGTTTCTACGAGCAGTACTTC.

This rearrangement joins TRBV10-2 to TRBJ1-4; no clear D gene. The germline CDR1 and CDR2 sequences are WSHSY and SAAADI. Trimming removed 6 bases from V and 8 bases from J, with 7 bases in between. The CDR3 loop spans 11 amino acids. The CDR3: CASRETEKLFF. The CDR3, as DNA: TGCGCCAGCAGGGAGACAGAAAAACTGTTTTTT.

The V gene is TRBV5-6, the J gene TRBJ2-5, with D possibly matching TRBD2 (5 bases). Germline V gene lookup returns CDR1 SGHDT and CDR2 YYEEEE. Deletions cut 3 bases from V and 5 bases from J, with 14 bases between. The CDR3 runs to 14 residues. CDR3 sequence (DNA): TGTGCCAGCAGCTCATTTACTAGTGGGGAGACCCAGTACTTC. This encodes CASSSFTSGETQYF.

This clone has just one count. In DNA form, the CDR3 reads TGTGCCAGCAAGTTAGATTCTGCAACTAATGAAAAACTGTTTTTT. Residues: CASKLDSATNEKLFF. The chain carries TRBV2 and TRBJ1-4; D remains unclear. This CDR3 region has 15 residues. Trimming removed 7 bases at V and 0 bases at J, with 12 bases between. The V gene's germline CDR1 is SNHLY and CDR2 FYNNEI.

This chain links TRBV19 with TRBJ1-1, with D maybe TRBD1 (6 bases). Germline values: CDR1 LNHDA, CDR2 SQIVND (reference sequence). V was shortened by 7 bases and J by 0 bases, with 18 bases between the two germline ends. The CDR3 extends over 16 amino acids. CDR3 sequence reads: CASTFLEGGMNTEAFF. CDR3 in DNA: TGTGCCAGTACCTTCCTGGAGGGGGGCATGAACACTGAAGCTTTCTTT.

The chain has TRBV28 and TRBJ1-5; D is perhaps TRBD1 (5 bases). Germline V gives CDR1 MDHEN, CDR2 SYDVKM. V was clipped by 7 bases and J by 2 bases, with 12 bases between them. The CDR3 is 14 amino acids. This CDR3 is CASKSWGGNQPQHF. Here the CDR3 DNA reads TGTGCCAGCAAGAGTTGGGGCGGCAATCAGCCCCAGCATTTT.